These 32 T cell receptor beta chains share one sample of origin, sequenced in a study of shared clonotypes between healthy human individuals. The repertoire was sequenced with immunoSEQ multiplex PCR; TCRdb's copy has only in-frame clones and lacks some. The sample lists some 1.5 million clones; nearly 99% were seen once. The material sequenced was naive CD4+ T cells sorted from blood. Stated subset: CD45RA+ positively selected. These receptors all stem from a man under 40 in good health.

The rearrangement uses TRBV5-1 and TRBJ2-3; 14 bases match TRBD2. Germline CDR1 SGHRS, CDR2 YFSETQ. CDR3 length: 17 amino acids. V lost 4 bases and J lost 3; bases outside the gene matches: 7. The CDR3 DNA reads as TGCGCCAGCAGCCCGGGACTAGCGGGAGCCCCAACAGATACGCAGTATTTT. This sequence encodes CASSPGLAGAPTDTQYF.

The V call is TRBV19, the J call TRBJ2-7, with 12 bases lining up with TRBD2. Trimming took 5 bases from V and 1 from J; bases not matched to a gene: 12. CDR1 is LNHDA, CDR2 SQIVND, per germline (reference sequence). The CDR3 length is 18 residues. CDR3 region: CASSVRASGRARSYEQYF. In DNA, the CDR3 is TGTGCCAGTAGTGTCCGGGCTAGCGGGAGGGCCCGGTCCTACGAGCAGTACTTC.

As regards this clone: The same CDR3 also results from other DNA sequences found in this sample. V and J are TRBV5-1 and TRBJ1-5; no clear D gene. V lost 1 base and J lost 1, with 6 bases in between. This CDR3 comprises 14 residues. From germline, CDR1 is SGHRS and CDR2 YFSETQ. The CDR3, as DNA: TGCGCCAGCAGCTTGTCCGGGAGCAATCAGCCCCAGCATTTT. Translation gives CASSLSGSNQPQHF.

This chain uses TRBV6-5 with TRBJ2-3; 12 bases agree with TRBD2. V lost 0 bases, J lost 4 bases, and 2 bases stayed unmatched. Germline loops: CDR1 MNHEY, CDR2 SVGAGI. This CDR3 comprises 16 residues. The CDR3 nucleotides read TGTGCCAGCAGTTACTCTCTAGCGGGAGGGGCAGATACGCAGTATTTT. It specifies CASSYSLAGGADTQYF.

Of note for this clone: At the DNA level, this CDR3 is encoded by other sequences in the same sample as well. J is TRBJ2-7 and V is TRBV6-5, with D unresolved. Trimming took 0 bases from V and 2 from J, leaving 5 bases between them. CDR3 length: 13 residues. The germline CDR1 and CDR2 sequences are MNHEY and SVGAGI. CDR3 region: CASSYSGAYEQYF. Written as DNA, the CDR3 is TGTGCCAGCAGTTACTCAGGTGCCTACGAGCAGTACTTC.

The CDR3 is CASSFIGGGEQFF. Here the CDR3 DNA reads TGTGCCAGCAGCTTTATAGGGGGCGGTGAGCAGTTCTTC. The chain combines TRBV5-6 with TRBJ2-1; TRBD1 aligns across 7 bases. Germline CDR1 reads SGHDT; CDR2 reads YYEEEE. The V and J ends lost 2 bases and 9 bases, in that order; junction bases with no gene match: 5. The CDR3 loop spans 13 amino acids.

A word on this clone: Other DNA sequences in this specimen translate into the identical CDR3. V usage is TRBV5-1 and J usage is TRBJ1-5, with unresolved D. The CDR3 covers 13 residues. In germline, CDR1 is SGHRS, CDR2 YFSETQ. The V gene lost 4 bases and the J gene lost 4 bases, with 9 bases spanning the gap. This CDR3 reads CASSRTGNQPQHF. The DNA for the CDR3 is TGCGCCAGCAGCCGGACGGGGAATCAGCCCCAGCATTTT.

V is TRBV5-1 and J is TRBJ2-7, with TRBD2 identical over 11 bases. The CDR3 covers 16 residues. J gave up 4 bases and V 4 bases, and 10 bases lay outside the gene matches. From germline, CDR1 is SGHRS and CDR2 YFSETQ. CDR3 in amino acids: CASSNDVSSGRYEQYF. Here the CDR3 DNA reads TGCGCCAGCAGCAACGACGTGTCTAGCGGGAGGTACGAGCAGTACTTC.

This chain uses TRBV5-6 with TRBJ2-2, with unresolved D. Germline CDR1 reads SGHDT; CDR2 reads YYEEEE. CDR3 length equals 13 residues. V lost 1 base to trimming and J lost 3 bases, with 4 bases between them. CDR3 sequence reads: CASSLLDTGELFF. The DNA of the CDR3 is TGTGCCAGCAGCTTGTTGGACACCGGGGAGCTGTTTTTT.

The table lists this clone with a few counts. Other nucleotide sequences from this sample produce the same CDR3. This sequence joins TRBV18 and TRBJ1-5; 8 bases agree with TRBD1. The CDR3 covers 13 residues. Trimming cost V 4 bases and J 4 bases; bases outside gene matches: 0. Germline-derived CDR1 and CDR2 are KGHSH and LQKENI. The CDR3 is CASSRDRNQPQHF. The CDR3, as DNA: TGTGCCAGCTCACGGGACAGGAATCAGCCCCAGCATTTT.

This chain links TRBV6-6 with TRBJ2-7, with D perhaps TRBD2 (6 bases). V lost 5 bases and J 2 bases, leaving 16 bases between the germline ends. CDR1 MNHNY and CDR2 SVGAGI come from the germline V gene (reference sequence). The CDR3 contains 15 residues. The CDR3 DNA follows: TGTGCCAGCAGTCTAGGGACTCCGAATACCTACGAGCAGTACTTC. Its protein product is CASSLGTPNTYEQYF.

A word on this clone: The sample has other DNA sequences that encode this CDR3 too. This sequence joins TRBV11-2 and TRBJ2-1, with 9 bases lining up with TRBD1. In germline, CDR1 is SGHAT, CDR2 FQNNGV. The CDR3 contains 15 residues. J lost 3 bases, V lost 0 bases, and 0 bases had no gene match. CDR3 sequence: CASSLEGQGYNEQFF. The DNA for the CDR3 is TGTGCCAGCAGCTTAGAGGGACAGGGCTACAATGAGCAGTTCTTC. The full variable domain, in which reference TRBV11-2 and TRBJ2-1 provide the parts outside the CDR3, is EAGVAQSPRYKIIEKRQSVAFWCNPISGHATLYWYQQILGQGPKLLIQFQNNGVVDDSQLPKDRFSAERLKGVDSTLKIQPAKLEDSAVYLCASSLEGQGYNEQFFGPGTRLTVL.

On this clone: Other DNA sequences in this sample translate to the same CDR3. The rearrangement links TRBV9 to TRBJ2-7; possibly TRBD1 for D (6 bases). Looked up from germline, CDR1 is SGDLS and CDR2 is YYNGEE. Trimming shortened V by 2 bases and J by 0 bases, and 9 bases separated the two germline ends. This CDR3 region has 14 residues. The CDR3 region has the DNA TGTGCCAGCAGCGTCGCGACAGGCTCCTACGAGCAGTACTTC. Its protein is CASSVATGSYEQYF. Drawing the rest from reference TRBV9 and TRBJ2-7, the complete variable domain is DSGVTQTPKHLITATGQRVTLRCSPRSGDLSVYWYQQSLDQGLQFLIQYYNGEERAKGNILERFSAQQFPDLHSELNLSSLELGDSALYFCASSVATGSYEQYFGPGTRLTVT.

The V and J genes are TRBV5-6 and TRBJ2-3; no firm D call. CDR3 size: 16 residues. With 4 bases removed from V and 0 bases from J, the gap between germline ends came to 15 bases. Germline CDR1 is SGHDT and CDR2 is YYEEEE. CDR3 sequence reads: CASSPDVLSSTDTQYF. CDR3 nucleotides: TGTGCCAGCAGCCCTGACGTCCTGAGTAGCACAGATACGCAGTATTTT.

The rearrangement joins TRBV28 to TRBJ2-3; 7 nucleotides match TRBD2. Germline CDR1 MDHEN, CDR2 SYDVKM. J gave up 4 bases and V 4 bases, and 14 bases lay outside the gene matches. The CDR3 extends over 17 amino acids. The CDR3: CASSSPAGGSGADTQYF. CDR3 nucleotides: TGTGCCAGCAGTTCCCCCGCTGGCGGGAGCGGGGCAGATACGCAGTATTTT.

This chain uses TRBV2 with TRBJ2-7; tentative D call: TRBD2 (5 bases). CDR1 and CDR2 from the germline V gene are SNHLY and FYNNEI. The CDR3 covers 14 residues. The V gene lost 7 bases and the J gene lost 3 bases, with 16 bases spanning the gap. CDR3 DNA sequence: TGTGCCAGCAAGGGAGATCTGTACAACTACGAGCAGTACTTC. Translation: CASKGDLYNYEQYF.

J is TRBJ2-3 and V is TRBV11-3; 7 bases agree with TRBD1. J lost 3 bases, V lost 5 bases, and 8 bases had no gene match. Germline V gene sequence: CDR1 SGHNT, CDR2 YENEEA. The CDR3 runs 15 residues. The CDR3 spells CASSPGDRETDTQYF. The DNA of the CDR3 is TGTGCCAGCAGCCCCGGGGACAGAGAGACAGATACGCAGTATTTT.

The count of this clone is one. The chain couples TRBV18 to TRBJ1-1, with a tentative D call TRBD1 (5 bases). Germline-derived CDR1 and CDR2 are KGHSH and LQKENI. This CDR3 spans 12 amino acids. Trimming left V 8 bases short and J 8 bases short, with 15 bases between. CDR3: CASQTFDSEAFF. CDR3 DNA: TGTGCCAGCCAAACGTTTGACAGCGAAGCTTTCTTT.

Worth noting for this clone: The sample carries other DNA sequences with the same CDR3. The chain uses TRBV18 and TRBJ2-7, with D uncertain. CDR1 and CDR2 (germline): KGHSH, LQKENI. The CDR3 covers 12 residues. V was trimmed by 3 bases and J by 2 bases, leaving 5 bases between them. The CDR3 is CASSPLPYEQYF. CDR3 in DNA: TGTGCCAGCTCACCCCTCCCCTACGAGCAGTACTTC.

The chain carries TRBV4-1 and TRBJ2-5; D might be TRBD1 (5 bases). The CDR3 consists of 14 residues. V lost 0 bases and J 3 bases, leaving 8 bases between the germline ends. CDR1 and CDR2 (germline): MGHRA, YSYEKL. CDR3 in amino acids: CASSQDDREETQYF. DNA of the CDR3: TGCGCCAGCAGCCAAGACGACAGAGAAGAGACCCAGTACTTC.

The chain has TRBV28 and TRBJ1-2, with a weak D call TRBD1 (5 bases). CDR3 length equals 11 residues. CDR1 is MDHEN, CDR2 SYDVKM, per germline. The V and J ends lost 9 bases and 5 bases respectively, with 10 bases between them. The CDR3 spells CASSTEYGYTF. In DNA, the CDR3 is TGTGCCAGTTCGACAGAGTATGGCTACACCTTC.

The genes are TRBV5-1 and TRBJ1-2; possible D gene TRBD1, 6 bases. The CDR3 is made up of 16 amino acids. V gave up 1 base and J gave up 4 bases, with 17 bases separating them. Per germline, CDR1 SGHRS and CDR2 YFSETQ. CDR3 sequence (DNA): TGCGCCAGCAGCTTGAGAGCAGGGGAGGGGAGCTATGGCTACACCTTC. Its protein is CASSLRAGEGSYGYTF.

Note on this clone: The sample has other DNA sequences that encode this CDR3 too. V gene TRBV27 combines with J gene TRBJ2-3, with 9 bases lining up with TRBD2. CDR3 length equals 15 residues. Per the germline V gene, CDR1 is MNHEY and CDR2 is SMNVEV (reference sequence). Trimming cost V 1 base and J 4 bases; bases outside gene matches: 3. The CDR3 DNA follows: TGTGCCAGCAGTTTATTAGCGGGAGTGCCAGATACGCAGTATTTT. As protein: CASSLLAGVPDTQYF.

V usage is TRBV2 and J usage is TRBJ2-7, with 15 bases fitting TRBD2. J was trimmed by 3 bases and V by 10 bases; bases with no gene match: 7. Germline V gene data show CDR1 as SNHLY and CDR2 as FYNNEI. This CDR3 is 15 amino acids long. CDR3 region: CAITGTSGRNYEQYF. The CDR3 bases are TGTGCCATAACCGGGACTAGCGGGAGGAACTACGAGCAGTACTTC. The full variable domain, rest sourced from reference TRBV2 and TRBJ2-7, is EPEVTQTPSHQVTQMGQEVILRCVPISNHLYFYWYRQILGQKVEFLVSFYNNEISEKSEIFDDQFSVERPDGSNFTLKIRSTKLEDSAMYFCAITGTSGRNYEQYFGPGTRLTVT.

With respect to this clone: The sample carries other DNA sequences with the same CDR3. The chain recombines TRBV2 with TRBJ1-5, with 9 bases aligning to TRBD1. J lost 5 bases, V lost 6 bases, and 5 bases had no gene match. CDR3 size: 14 residues. Looked up from germline, CDR1 is SNHLY and CDR2 is FYNNEI. CDR3 bases: TGTGCCAGCAGCGGAACAGGGGGCGATCAGCCCCAGCATTTT. This translates into CASSGTGGDQPQHF. Looking up the rest from reference TRBV2 and TRBJ1-5 gives the full variable domain: EPEVTQTPSHQVTQMGQEVILRCVPISNHLYFYWYRQILGQKVEFLVSFYNNEISEKSEIFDDQFSVERPDGSNFTLKIRSTKLEDSAMYFCASSGTGGDQPQHFGDGTRLSIL.

The V and J genes are TRBV19 and TRBJ2-7; 9 bases agree with TRBD1. Germline lookup yields CDR1 LNHDA and CDR2 SQIVND (reference sequence). The J segment lost 3 bases and the V segment lost 5 bases, leaving 2 bases of the junction unmatched. The CDR3 covers 13 residues. CDR3 sequence reads: CASSYRGLYEQYF. The CDR3 DNA reads as TGTGCCAGTAGTTACAGGGGGCTCTACGAGCAGTACTTC.

Comments on this clone: The same CDR3 is also encoded by other DNA sequences in this sample. The chain employs TRBV20-1 and TRBJ2-5; D not resolved. The germline V and J ends were trimmed by 6 bases and 5 bases, with 7 bases remaining between them. CDR1 is DFQATT and CDR2 is SNEGSKA in the germline V gene (reference sequence). The CDR3 extends over 10 amino acids. The CDR3 loop is CSAAWETQYF. The CDR3 DNA reads as TGCAGTGCGGCGTGGGAGACCCAGTACTTC.

This chain joins TRBV5-1 and TRBJ2-7; D is perhaps TRBD1 (5 bases). The germline V gene encodes CDR1 SGHRS and CDR2 YFSETQ. This CDR3 contains 14 residues. Trimming took off 3 bases at V and 0 bases at J, with 10 bases between the two ends. CDR3 sequence reads: CASSSRQGSYEQYF. CDR3 DNA sequence: TGCGCCAGCAGCTCCCGTCAGGGCTCCTACGAGCAGTACTTC.

The chain couples TRBV19 to TRBJ2-7; 10 bases align to TRBD2. The CDR3 sequence is 18 residues long. The V gene end was trimmed by 4 bases and the J gene end by 1 base; junction bases not matched to a gene: 13. Germline CDR1 and CDR2: LNHDA and SQIVND (reference sequence). The CDR3 DNA sequence: TGTGCCAGTAGTACCCCCAGTGAATCTAGCGGGGGATCCTACGAGCAGTACTTC. As protein: CASSTPSESSGGSYEQYF.

The CDR3 DNA reads as TGTGCCAGCAGCTTGGGTGGACAGAAGAACACTGAAGCTTTCTTT. This gives the protein CASSLGGQKNTEAFF. V is TRBV5-4 and J is TRBJ1-1; possible D gene TRBD1, 6 bases. Trimming shortened V by 0 bases and J by 1 base, and 10 bases separated the two germline ends. Per the germline V gene, CDR1 is SGHNT and CDR2 is YYREEE (reference sequence). This CDR3 comprises 15 residues.

This clone was seen just once. The chain employs TRBV28 and TRBJ1-1; no reliable D call. The CDR3 has 13 residues. Trimming stripped 5 bases from V and 1 base from J, with 8 bases between. The germline CDR1 and CDR2 sequences are MDHEN and SYDVKM. The CDR3 loop is CASSLTTNTEAFF. The CDR3 DNA reads as TGTGCCAGCAGTCTCACAACGAACACTGAAGCTTTCTTT.

This chain joins TRBV9 and TRBJ2-1; 8 bases map to TRBD2. CDR1 is SGDLS, CDR2 YYNGEE, per germline. The CDR3 is 17 amino acids. The V gene end was trimmed by 4 bases and the J gene end by 0 bases; junction bases not matched to a gene: 9. The CDR3 loop is CASSPRLAGYSYNEQFF. For the CDR3, the DNA is TGTGCCAGCAGCCCCCGGCTAGCGGGTTACTCCTACAATGAGCAGTTCTTC.